The 3 T cell receptor beta chains below come from one sample, sequenced in a study of graft-versus-host responses after intestinal transplantation. These receptors have no known antigen. Data came from immunoSEQ multiplex PCR; TCRdb stores just in-frame clones and leaves some out. This table has about 120,000 clones, roughly nine tenths appearing once. The source material was unstimulated CD4+ T cells sorted from spleen or lymph node cells, sampled before intestinal transplant. These receptors originate from a human donor who received an intestinal transplant.

There are a few counts of this clone. The CDR3 DNA sequence: TGCGCCAGCAGCCTGTCGGGACAGGGGCCCTCACCCCTCCACTTT. Translating it yields CASSLSGQGPSPLHF. V and J are TRBV4-1 and TRBJ1-6; 10 nucleotides line up with TRBD1. The V segment lost 4 bases and the J segment 10 bases; nucleotides outside the gene matches: 7. From germline, CDR1 is MGHRA and CDR2 YSYEKL. This CDR3 is 15 amino acids long.

The chain has TRBV19 and TRBJ2-2; 7 bases are shared with TRBD1. CDR1 is LNHDA and CDR2 is SQIVND in the germline V gene (reference sequence). CDR3 length equals 15 residues. Trimming cost V 4 bases and J 2 bases; bases outside gene matches: 4. The DNA for the CDR3 is TGTGCCAGTAGTAGGACAGGAATCAACACCGGGGAGCTGTTTTTT. This gives the protein CASSRTGINTGELFF. Full variable domain (missing parts from reference TRBV19 and TRBJ2-2): DGGITQSPKYLFRKEGQNVTLSCEQNLNHDAMYWYRQDPGQGLRLIYYSQIVNDFQKGDIAEGYSVSREKKESFPLTVTSAQKNPTAFYLCASSRTGINTGELFFGEGSRLTVL.

V is TRBV6-5 and J is TRBJ2-6, with no clear D. V was trimmed by 5 bases and J by 3 bases, leaving 11 bases between them. Germline V gives CDR1 MNHEY, CDR2 SVGAGI. The CDR3 covers 15 residues. As DNA, the CDR3 is TGTGCCAGCAGTGGCTTCTCCCGTGGGGCCAACGTCCTGACTTTC. Its protein product is CASSGFSRGANVLTF.